Shown below are 14 T cell receptor beta chains from a single sample sequenced in a study of T cells in Graves' hyperthyroidism and ophthalmopathy (dated by TCRdb to about 2019). The library relied on multiplex PCR. For sequencing, an Illumina HiSeq 2000 was employed. Amplification of TCR beta CDR3 regions was carried out from RNA transcripts. The first round of RT-PCR for the TCR CDR3 was performed with the HTBI primer set and the Qiagen OneStep RT-PCR kit. In TCRdb, the public reads were trimmed at Q25 with fastp and aligned with MiXCR, with productive beta chains retained. Each entry merges the rows of one CDR3 protein and shows their most common DNA and genes. The sample records a few hundred thousand distinct CDR3 sequences, around a sixth of which are singletons. Of the sample, 7.3% falls within the top ten clones. The material sequenced was blood. The receptors were sampled from a woman in her 30s with Graves' hyperthyroidism.

This clonotype occurred a few times. The genes are TRBV5-1 and TRBJ1-4, with 9 bases lining up with TRBD1. The CDR3 is made up of 14 amino acids. The V gene end was trimmed by 4 bases and the J gene end by 8 bases; junction bases not matched to a gene: 6. Germline assignment: CDR1 SGHRS and CDR2 YFSETQ. CDR3: CASSQDGTGEKLFF. CDR3 sequence (DNA): TGCGCCAGCAGCCAGGACGGGACAGGGGAAAAACTGTTTTTT.

The table lists this clonotype with many counts. A much more abundant neighbour one base away suggests this may be a read error. This rearrangement joins TRBV27 to TRBJ1-2, with TRBD1 matching 7 bases. Unmatched junction bases numbered 2, after V lost 5 bases and J lost 2 bases. Germline assignment: CDR1 MNHEY and CDR2 SMNVEV (reference sequence). CDR3 size: 13 residues. CDR3: CASSMGQNYGYTF. The CDR3 DNA is TGTGCCAGCAGTATGGGACAGAACTATGGCTACACCTTC.

The chain has TRBV20-1 and TRBJ2-1, with 15 positions matching TRBD2. This CDR3 is 16 amino acids long. The germline V gene encodes CDR1 DFQATT and CDR2 SNEGSKA (reference sequence). The V and J ends lost 5 bases and 9 bases, in that order; junction bases with no gene match: 11. Here the CDR3 DNA reads TGCAGTGCTTGGACTAGCGGGAGGGCCAATTACCGTGAGCAGTTCTTC. Encoded protein: CSAWTSGRANYREQFF.

This clonotype was found a few times. This chain links TRBV5-4 with TRBJ2-2; 9 nucleotides match TRBD2. The CDR3 consists of 16 residues. Germline CDR1 SGHNT, CDR2 YYREEE (reference sequence). V dropped 4 bases and J dropped 1; count of bases not matched to a gene: 5. The DNA for the CDR3 is TGTGCCAGCAGCGTTAGCGGGAGCCTGAACACCGGGGAGCTGTTTTTT. Its translation: CASSVSGSLNTGELFF.

This rearrangement joins TRBV4-3 to TRBJ2-7; 9 nucleotides line up with TRBD1. CDR1 and CDR2 from the germline V gene are LGHNA and YSLEER. The CDR3 contains 17 residues. V trimming: 0 bases; J trimming: 2 bases; junction bases outside the gene matches: 8. DNA of the CDR3: TGCGCCAGCAGCCAAGATGTGCCCCGGGACAGGGCCTACGAGCAGTACTTC. This gives the protein CASSQDVPRDRAYEQYF.

This chain connects TRBV7-3 to TRBJ2-1, with unresolved D. The CDR3 spans 15 residues. Germline V gene data show CDR1 as SGHTA and CDR2 as FQGTGA. V lost 0 bases and J lost 7, with 13 bases in between. CDR3 in DNA: TGTGCCAGCAGCTTAACTGGCAGTCTTGTTAATGAGCAGTTCTTC. This translates into CASSLTGSLVNEQFF.

This clonotype was observed at least ten times. The V and J genes are TRBV6-1 and TRBJ2-5, with TRBD2 matching over 7 bases. Trimming cost V 6 bases and J 2 bases; bases outside gene matches: 6. There are 14 residues in the CDR3. Germline assignment: CDR1 MNHNS and CDR2 SASEGT. The CDR3 DNA reads as TGTGCCAGCAGCCGGGGACTACAGCAAGAGACCCAGTACTTC. This encodes CASSRGLQQETQYF.

V and J are TRBV27 and TRBJ1-1; no firm D call. The V gene's germline CDR1 is MNHEY and CDR2 SMNVEV (reference sequence). Trimming removed 3 bases at V and 2 bases at J, with 7 bases between. The CDR3 runs 13 residues. The CDR3 loop is CASSFYSNTEAFF. DNA of the CDR3: TGTGCCAGCAGTTTTTACAGCAACACTGAAGCTTTCTTT.

This clonotype has just a few counts. This sequence joins TRBV27 and TRBJ2-2; a possible D gene is TRBD1 (5 bases). V lost 3 bases to trimming and J lost 6 bases, with 11 bases between them. Germline CDR1 is MNHEY and CDR2 is SMNVEV (reference sequence). The CDR3 is 14 residues long. The CDR3 reads CASSFSGQSGELFF. CDR3 coding DNA: TGTGCCAGCAGTTTCTCCGGACAATCCGGGGAGCTGTTTTTT.

This clonotype has more than one count but fewer than ten. V is TRBV29-1 and J is TRBJ2-1, with a tentative D call TRBD2 (5 bases). Trimming stripped 2 bases from V and 2 bases from J, with 13 bases between. The CDR3 is 15 amino acids. Per germline, CDR1 SQVTM and CDR2 ANQGSEA. The CDR3 DNA is TGCAGCGTTGAAAAGCGAGCGGAACCCTACAATGAGCAGTTCTTC. Residues: CSVEKRAEPYNEQFF.

This clonotype occurred many times. The chain employs TRBV28 and TRBJ2-7; 13 bases map to TRBD2. Trimming at V came to 2 bases and at J to 4 bases, leaving 5 bases not matched to a gene. The CDR3 length is 16 residues. Germline CDR1 MDHEN, CDR2 SYDVKM. The DNA of the CDR3 is TGTGCCAGCAGTTTAGTGGTGGGACTAGCGGGATACGAGCAGTACTTC. This translates into CASSLVVGLAGYEQYF.

This clonotype was picked up many times. The chain carries TRBV6-2 or TRBV6-3 and TRBJ1-1; 7 positions agree with TRBD1. V dropped 4 bases and J dropped 0; count of bases not matched to a gene: 5. The CDR3 contains 15 residues. Germline CDR1 reads MNHEY; CDR2 reads SVGEGT. The DNA for the CDR3 is TGTGCCAGCAGTTCGGGACAGACCATGAACACTGAAGCTTTCTTT. It translates to CASSSGQTMNTEAFF.

This chain uses TRBV19 with TRBJ2-1, with 9 bases matching TRBD2. The J segment lost 8 bases and the V segment lost 4 bases, leaving 9 bases of the junction unmatched. Germline V gene lookup returns CDR1 LNHDA and CDR2 SQIVND (reference sequence). This CDR3 region has 15 residues. The CDR3 DNA is TGTGCCAGTAGTAAGAATAGCGGGAGAAGTGATGAGCAGTTCTTC. It specifies CASSKNSGRSDEQFF. The full variable domain, with the rest looked up from reference TRBV19 and TRBJ2-1, is DGGITQSPKYLFRKEGQNVTLSCEQNLNHDAMYWYRQDPGQGLRLIYYSQIVNDFQKGDIAEGYSVSREKKESFPLTVTSAQKNPTAFYLCASSKNSGRSDEQFFGPGTRLTVL.

This clonotype was observed at least ten times. The chain joins TRBV19 to TRBJ2-7; 8 bases map to TRBD1. The CDR3 spans 15 residues. Germline lookup yields CDR1 LNHDA and CDR2 SQIVND (reference sequence). J was trimmed by 0 bases and V by 5 bases; bases with no gene match: 6. CDR3 amino acids: CASSGGQAGSYEQYF. CDR3 DNA: TGTGCCAGTAGTGGGGGACAGGCGGGCTCCTACGAGCAGTACTTC.